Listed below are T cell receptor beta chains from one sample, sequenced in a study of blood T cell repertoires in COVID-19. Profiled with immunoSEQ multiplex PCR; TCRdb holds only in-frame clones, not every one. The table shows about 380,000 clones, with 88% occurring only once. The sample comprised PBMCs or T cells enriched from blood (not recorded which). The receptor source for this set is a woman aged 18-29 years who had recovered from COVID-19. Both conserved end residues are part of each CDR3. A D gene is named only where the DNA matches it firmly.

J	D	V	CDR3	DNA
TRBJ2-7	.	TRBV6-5	CASTGRSYEQYF	TGTGCCAGCACTGGGCGTTCCTACGAGCAGTACTTC
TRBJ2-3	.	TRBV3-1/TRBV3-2	CASSQGLVSSPDTQYF	TGTGCCAGCAGCCAAGGACTAGTCTCAAGCCCAGATACGCAGTATTTT
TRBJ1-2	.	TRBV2	CASSFERPGGYTF	TGTGCCAGCAGTTTCGAGAGGCCAGGGGGCTACACCTTC
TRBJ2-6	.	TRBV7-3	CASSATGYPGANVLTF	TGTGCCAGCAGCGCTACAGGGTACCCTGGGGCCAACGTCCTGACTTTC
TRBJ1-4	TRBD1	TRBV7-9	CASTPGQGEKLFF	TGTGCCAGCACTCCAGGACAGGGTGAAAAACTGTTTTTT
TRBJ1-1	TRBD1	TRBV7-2	CASSLDRAMNTEAFF	TGTGCCAGCAGCTTGGACAGGGCTATGAACACTGAAGCTTTCTTT
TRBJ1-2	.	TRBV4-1	CASSDPGYGYTF	TGCGCCAGCAGCGACCCGGGCTATGGCTACACCTTC
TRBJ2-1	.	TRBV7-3	CASSLKFGGNEQFF	TGTGCCAGCAGCTTAAAGTTCGGAGGTAATGAGCAGTTCTTC
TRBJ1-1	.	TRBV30	CAWTPEGVEAFF	TGTGCCTGGACCCCAGAAGGGGTGGAGGCTTTCTTT
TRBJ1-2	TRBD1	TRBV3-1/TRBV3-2	CASTRTGGGYTF	TGTGCCAGCACCAGAACAGGGGGCGGCTACACCTTC
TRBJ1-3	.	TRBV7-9	CASSLVTASGNTIYF	TGTGCCAGCAGCTTAGTAACTGCCTCTGGAAACACCATATATTTT
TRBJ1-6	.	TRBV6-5	CASSYLGGHNSPLHF	TGTGCCAGCAGTTACCTGGGGGGGCATAATTCACCCCTCCACTTT
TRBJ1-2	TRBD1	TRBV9	CASSGIRTGGGYGYTF	TGTGCCAGCAGTGGGATCAGGACAGGGGGTGGCTATGGCTACACCTTC
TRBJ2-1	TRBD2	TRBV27	CASSFIDRRGTNEQFF	TGTGCCAGCAGTTTCATCGATAGGCGGGGGACGAATGAGCAGTTCTTC
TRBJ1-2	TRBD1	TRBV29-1	CSVVTQGTDTF	TGCAGCGTCGTTACTCAGGGGACAGACACCTTC
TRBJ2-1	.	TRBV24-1	CATSDPSIPSPNEQFF	TGTGCCACCAGTGATCCGAGTATACCGAGTCCCAATGAGCAGTTCTTC
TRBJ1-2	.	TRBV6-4	CASSEEGRNYGYTF	TGTGCCAGCAGTGAGGAGGGACGAAACTATGGCTACACCTTC